This T cell receptor beta chain derives from a study of OX40 agonist ivuxolimab in advanced cancers. Context from the whole study: Ivuxolimab, which targeted the costimulatory receptor OX40 (CD134), was an agonistic, fully human IgG2 monoclonal antibody. Intravenous ivuxolimab was administered to patients every 2 weeks at six dose levels: 0.01, 0.1, 0.3, 1.5, 3 and 10 mg/kg. Of the approximately 50 patients in dose escalation, about 19 had hepatocellular carcinoma, about 15 had melanoma, 9 had renal cell carcinoma and 9 had head and neck cancer. A male proportion of around 81% and a mean age of roughly 58 years, ranging from roughly 23 to 90, were recorded for the dose-escalation cohort. Patients were allowed to have had prior anti-PD-1, anti-PD-L1 or anti-CTLA-4 therapy, and around 40% of the dose-escalation patients had previously received checkpoint inhibitors. Partial responses occurred in three dose-escalation patients: two with cutaneous melanoma and one with hepatocellular carcinoma. The purpose of peripheral TCRbeta sequencing was to test whether ivuxolimab changed TCR sequence diversity and led to clonal T-cell expansion. The paper describes the monotherapy dose-escalation part (N of about 54 patients) of the phase I trial of ivuxolimab. The paper's findings and limits, for the study overall: Clonal expansion of both CD4+ and CD8+ blood T cells was observed from baseline to week 6 at doses 0.1 to 3.0 mg/kg. In the 0.1-3.0 mg/kg groups, partial responders were among the patients with the lowest normalized peripheral clonal expansion, particularly in CD8+ T cells. After ivuxolimab, more expanded clones were found on average in CD8+ T cells than in CD4+ T cells. Low levels of normalized T-cell clonal expansion were also seen in some patients who did not respond. Which antigens the clonally expanded peripheral T cells were specific for was not determined.

About this clone: The antigen it binds to is not known. The sample holds no much larger clone one base away, and base qualities are not on file.

Genomic DNA was isolated from the sorted cells so that the TCRbeta CDR3 region could be sequenced. TCRbeta CDR3 regions were sequenced using the immunoSEQ Assay. TCRdb took this table from immuneACCESS and kept in-frame rearrangements with V and J called. Such tables lack part of the clones; where checked against another copy, unresolved V genes explain under half of the gap, and the rest is unexplained. Recorded for this sample are around 50,000 clones; roughly 90% of them occurred a single time. The leading ten clones occupy roughly 48% of the sample. The CDR3, cysteine through phenylalanine, is 15 amino acids long. The kept DNA is CDR3 alone, 45 bases in frame from the first base. Patients with autoimmune disease history or receiving systemic immunosuppression were excluded from the trial. Peripheral blood for TCR sequencing was collected from all dose cohorts at baseline, on cycle 4 day 1, and on cycle 7 day 1. Samples were obtained from an open-label, multicenter, first-in-human phase I dose-escalation trial of ivuxolimab. Adults with locally advanced or metastatic melanoma, renal cell, hepatocellular, or head and neck squamous cell carcinoma were enrolled in the trial. CD4+ and CD8+ T cells were sorted separately from peripheral blood before TCR sequencing.

The sequencing here drew on CD4+ or CD8+ T cells sorted from blood, taken in a trial of the OX40 agonist ivuxolimab. The sequence joins TRBV21-1 to TRBJ1-4. TRBV21-1 is an annotated pseudogene. The TCR originated in an adult with an advanced solid tumor such as melanoma, head and neck, liver or kidney cancer. The CDR3 in this case is CASSKGWEGGEKLFF. The DNA reads as follows: TGTGCCAGCAGCAAAGGCTGGGAGGGTGGGGAAAAACTGTTTTTT.